This TCR beta chain was sequenced during a study of blood T cell repertoires in COVID-19. TCRdb's copy holds only in-frame clones and misses some; the assay was immunoSEQ multiplex PCR. This sample has 67,000 or so clones, with about 86% found just once. This TCR was sampled from a man between 65 and 85 years old with acute or convalescent COVID-19. Specimen: peripheral blood.

The CDR3 nucleotides are TGTGCCAGCACTACTAGGGGGAGCTCCTACAATGAGCAGTTCTTC. It translates to CASTTRGSSYNEQFF. V and J are TRBV2 and TRBJ2-1; TRBD1 might be the D (6 bases). Germline CDR1 SNHLY, CDR2 FYNNEI. The CDR3 covers 15 residues. V lost 7 bases and J lost 0, with 13 bases in between.